The 28 T cell receptor beta chains listed next were all sequenced from one sample in a study of beta chain features in type 1 diabetes. Expressed TCRB transcripts got sequenced, as all isolated RNA was reverse transcribed. Sequencing was performed with immunoSEQ multiplex PCR; in TCRdb, only in-frame clones are kept and a portion is missing. The table has roughly 500,000 clones, approximately 10% seen once; the top ten hold around 0.05%. Specimen: naive CD4+ T cells from blood. All receptors derive from a woman in her late teens or twenties in good health.

The chain links TRBV2 to TRBJ2-3; weak D call: TRBD1 (7 bases). Germline assignment: CDR1 SNHLY and CDR2 FYNNEI. V dropped 5 bases and J dropped 5 bases, with 14 bases sitting between them. This CDR3 is 14 amino acids long. In DNA, the CDR3 is TGTGCCAGCAGTCGACAGGGAGGAGAAGATACGCAGTATTTT. Encoded protein: CASSRQGGEDTQYF.

This clone turned up a few times. V and J are TRBV5-1 and TRBJ2-2; D may be TRBD1 (6 bases). Trimming removed 7 bases at V and 2 bases at J, with 18 bases between. CDR1 is SGHRS, CDR2 YFSETQ, per germline. There are 16 residues in the CDR3. The CDR3 region has the DNA TGCGCCAGCGACAGGACCATGGCAGGAAACACCGGGGAGCTGTTTTTT. It specifies CASDRTMAGNTGELFF.

V usage is TRBV7-2 and J usage is TRBJ1-4; tentatively, D is TRBD1 (5 bases). V shed 7 bases and J shed 5 bases, with 14 bases lying between them. The germline CDR1 and CDR2 sequences are SGHTA and FQGNSA. The CDR3 has 14 residues. CDR3 region: CASTRGGGNEKLFF. The CDR3 bases are TGTGCCAGCACCCGAGGTGGGGGGAATGAAAAACTGTTTTTT.

This clone was detected only a few times. The chain carries TRBV14 and TRBJ2-3; a possible D gene is TRBD2 (5 bases). The V end was cut by 6 bases, the J end by 8 bases, with 18 bases between. CDR1 and CDR2 (germline): SGHDN, FVKESK. CDR3 length: 14 amino acids. The CDR3 DNA reads as TGTGCCAGCAGGCCAAGTGGAGGAGTTGCTACGCAGTATTTT. Its translation: CASRPSGGVATQYF.

The sample holds a few counts of this clone. The chain combines TRBV7-6 with TRBJ1-1, with D unresolved. The germline gives CDR1 SGHVS, CDR2 FNYEAQ. The CDR3 has 14 amino acids. The germline V and J ends were trimmed by 1 base and 3 bases, with 9 bases remaining between them. The CDR3 region has the DNA TGTGCCAGCAGCTTAGTACCGCGGGACACTGAAGCTTTCTTT. This gives the protein CASSLVPRDTEAFF.

This rearrangement joins TRBV28 to TRBJ1-2; D remains ambiguous. The CDR3 contains 13 residues. Trimming left V 4 bases short and J 3 bases short, with 9 bases between. From germline, CDR1 is MDHEN and CDR2 SYDVKM. The CDR3 region has the DNA TGTGCCAGCAGTTCGATGCCTTACTATGGCTACACCTTC. Protein sequence: CASSSMPYYGYTF.

The chain uses TRBV5-1 and TRBJ2-3, with D perhaps TRBD1 or TRBD2 (5 bases each). Trimming left V 3 bases short and J 2 bases short, with 13 bases between. The CDR3 is 15 residues long. CDR1 and CDR2 (germline): SGHRS, YFSETQ. CDR3: CASSYRDGDTDTQYF. CDR3 nucleotides: TGCGCCAGCAGCTACCGGGACGGTGACACAGATACGCAGTATTTT.

In this sample, this clone turned up a few times. The rearrangement joins TRBV7-2 to TRBJ1-4, with a possible D match to TRBD1 (5 bases). In germline, CDR1 is SGHTA, CDR2 FQGNSA. This CDR3 is 15 amino acids long. Trimming left V 5 bases short and J 8 bases short, with 18 bases between. CDR3 sequence reads: CASSPGPQLGEKLFF. Here the CDR3 DNA reads TGTGCCAGCAGCCCGGGACCGCAGCTCGGGGAAAAACTGTTTTTT.

This clone has a handful of counts. This chain uses TRBV6-5 with TRBJ2-5; possible D gene TRBD1, 6 bases. The CDR3 loop spans 11 amino acids. The V end was cut by 9 bases, the J end by 8 bases, with 13 bases between. Germline V gene sequence: CDR1 MNHEY, CDR2 SVGAGI. The DNA for the CDR3 is TGTGCCAGTGGGACACGGGCCACCCAGTACTTC. Amino acids: CASGTRATQYF.

The chain joins TRBV14 to TRBJ1-6; D uncertain. This CDR3 contains 12 residues. Germline V gives CDR1 SGHDN, CDR2 FVKESK. The V end lost 1 base, the J end lost 8 bases, and 3 bases lay between the germline ends. In DNA form, the CDR3 reads TGTGCCAGCAGCCAAGCGTATTCACCCCTCCACTTT. It encodes CASSQAYSPLHF.

J is TRBJ2-2 and V is TRBV29-1, with TRBD1 matching 9 bases. The germline CDR1 and CDR2 sequences are SQVTM and ANQGSEA. Trimming at V came to 8 bases and at J to 3 bases, leaving 7 bases not matched to a gene. The CDR3 covers 14 residues. CDR3 DNA: TGCAGCATCCGTGGGGACAGGGACACCGGGGAGCTGTTTTTT. Translated: CSIRGDRDTGELFF.

The gene calls are TRBV28 and TRBJ2-3, with unresolved D. V was clipped by 3 bases and J by 7 bases, with 8 bases between them. CDR1 is MDHEN, CDR2 SYDVKM, per germline. The CDR3 has 12 residues. CDR3 in amino acids: CASSFFTNTQYF. CDR3 DNA sequence: TGTGCCAGCAGTTTTTTCACCAATACGCAGTATTTT. The entire variable domain, with the rest obtained from reference TRBV28 and TRBJ2-3, is as follows: DVKVTQSSRYLVKRTGEKVFLECVQDMDHENMFWYRQDPGLGLRLIYFSYDVKMKEKGDIPEGYSVSREKKERFSLILESASTNQTSMYLCASSFFTNTQYFGPGTRLTVL.

This clone was picked up a small number of times. V usage is TRBV7-2 and J usage is TRBJ2-1; D possibly corresponds to TRBD1 (6 bases). The CDR3 has 14 amino acids. Germline-derived CDR1 and CDR2 are SGHTA and FQGNSA. The V end lost 6 bases, the J end lost 4 bases, and 13 bases lay between the germline ends. The CDR3 DNA reads TGTGCCAGCAGGGACAGCAGCCAGTACAATGAGCAGTTCTTC. This translates into CASRDSSQYNEQFF.

This clone has more than one count but fewer than ten. The CDR3: CAWPPRAHNQPQHF. The CDR3 region has the DNA TGTGCCTGGCCTCCAAGGGCTCACAATCAGCCCCAGCATTTT. The chain joins TRBV30 to TRBJ1-5; no reliable D call. V lost 5 bases to trimming and J lost 3 bases, with 14 bases between them. This CDR3 region has 14 residues. Per the germline V gene, CDR1 is GTSNPN and CDR2 is SVGIG (reference sequence). Drawing the rest from reference TRBV30 and TRBJ1-5, the complete variable domain is SQTIHQWPATLVQPVGSPLSLECTVEGTSNPNLYWYRQAAGRGLQLLFYSVGIGQISSEVPQNLSASRPQDRQFILSSKKLLLSDSGFYLCAWPPRAHNQPQHFGDGTRLSIL.

This clone showed up just a few times. The chain joins TRBV6-6 to TRBJ2-6; D is perhaps TRBD2 (6 bases). This CDR3 has 14 amino acids. The germline V gene has CDR1 MNHNY and CDR2 SVGAGI (reference sequence). The germline V and J ends were trimmed by 7 bases and 2 bases, with 9 bases remaining between them. In DNA form, the CDR3 reads TGTGCCAGCATCCGGGGGACTGGGGCCAACGTCCTGACTTTC. This gives the protein CASIRGTGANVLTF.

The chain has TRBV7-8 and TRBJ2-1; D remains unclear. V shed 7 bases and J shed 7 bases, with 20 bases lying between them. Germline CDR1 and CDR2: SGHVS and FQNEAQ. The CDR3 sequence is 15 residues long. The CDR3 region has the DNA TGTGCCAGCATCCGAGACCGCGCCCGGAGAAATGAGCAGTTCTTC. Protein sequence: CASIRDRARRNEQFF.

There are a few counts of this clone. This sequence joins TRBV11-2 and TRBJ1-1; possibly TRBD1 for D (5 bases). CDR1 is SGHAT, CDR2 FQNNGV, per germline. The ends were cut back, 5 bases at V and 10 bases at J, with 23 bases in the middle. The CDR3 length is 15 residues. CDR3 region: CASSHYTSRRGRAFF. Here the CDR3 DNA reads TGTGCCAGCAGCCACTATACTTCCCGACGGGGACGAGCTTTCTTT.

The rearrangement uses TRBV23-1 and TRBJ2-7; 7 bases line up with TRBD1. TRBV23-1 is filed as an ORF, its function uncertain. The V gene end was trimmed by 0 bases and the J gene end by 0 bases; junction bases not matched to a gene: 17. This CDR3 spans 20 amino acids. The CDR3, as DNA: TGCGCCAGCAGTCAATCGACCTCCCGCAGGGGGTGGCCTAGCTCCTACGAGCAGTACGTC. Translating it yields CASSQSTSRRGWPSSYEQYV.

This clone came up a few times. The genes are TRBV9 and TRBJ2-3, with TRBD1 identical over 10 bases. This CDR3 region has 16 residues. The germline gives CDR1 SGDLS, CDR2 YYNGEE. Losses at the gene ends were 3 bases for V and 6 bases for J; bases not matched to a gene: 10. For the CDR3, the DNA is TGTGCCAGCAGCGCCCTGGACAGGGGGGAAGGGGATACGCAGTATTTT. Translation gives CASSALDRGEGDTQYF.

A few counts support this clone. V is TRBV23-1 and J is TRBJ1-4, with TRBD1 identical over 7 bases. TRBV23-1 is reported as an ORF; its role is uncertain. V lost 5 bases, J lost 0 bases, and 9 bases stayed unmatched. The CDR3 spans 17 residues. The DNA of the CDR3 is TGCGCCAGCAGTTACCGGGACAGCCCCTCAACTAATGAAAAACTGTTTTTT. This translates into CASSYRDSPSTNEKLFF.

The sample holds a few counts of this clone. The J gene is TRBJ1-1, the V gene TRBV29-1; TRBD1 aligns across 8 bases. Germline V gene lookup returns CDR1 SQVTM and CDR2 ANQGSEA. With 7 bases clipped from V and 6 bases from J, the junction kept 10 bases outside the gene matches. CDR3 length: 13 residues. CDR3 protein: CSATDRVGSEAFF. In DNA, the CDR3 is TGCAGCGCAACGGACAGGGTAGGCTCTGAAGCTTTCTTT.

The gene calls are TRBV6-6 and TRBJ2-5, with unresolved D. Germline V gene lookup returns CDR1 MNHNY and CDR2 SVGAGI (reference sequence). The V and J ends lost 0 bases and 5 bases respectively, with 16 bases between them. CDR3 size: 16 residues. The CDR3, as DNA: TGTGCCAGCAGTTACTCAATTGGGCTACCAAGGGAGACCCAGTACTTC. Translated: CASSYSIGLPRETQYF.

The chain recombines TRBV7-9 with TRBJ2-5, with D hard to call. The germline CDR1 and CDR2 sequences are SEHNR and FQNEAQ (reference sequence). CDR3 size: 16 residues. Trimming removed 3 bases from V and 0 bases from J, with 14 bases in between. The CDR3 coding sequence is TGTGCCAGCAGCTTCTCCCCTGACACGTACCAAGAGACCCAGTACTTC. It encodes CASSFSPDTYQETQYF.

The rearrangement uses TRBV18 and TRBJ1-1, with a tentative D call TRBD1 (6 bases). Deletions cut 0 bases from V and 6 bases from J, with 11 bases between. Per germline, CDR1 KGHSH and CDR2 LQKENI. The CDR3 consists of 14 residues. In DNA, the CDR3 is TGTGCCAGCTCACCACCGCCTTCAGGGGCTGAAGCTTTCTTT. It translates to CASSPPPSGAEAFF.

There are a few counts of this clone. The chain couples TRBV7-9 to TRBJ2-3; 13 bases fit TRBD2. The germline V gene has CDR1 SEHNR and CDR2 FQNEAQ (reference sequence). The CDR3 contains 17 residues. Trimming cost V 5 bases and J 5 bases; bases outside gene matches: 10. The CDR3 coding sequence is TGTGCCAGCAGCCCTTGGACTAGCGGGAGAGGTAAAGATACGCAGTATTTT. Translation gives CASSPWTSGRGKDTQYF.

This clone was seen at least ten times. The chain links TRBV7-2 to TRBJ2-4; no firm D call. The CDR3 has 15 amino acids. Trimming stripped 1 base from V and 13 bases from J, with 20 bases between. CDR1 SGHTA and CDR2 FQGNSA come from the germline V gene. The CDR3 DNA follows: TGTGCCAGCAGCTTAGTGGGTTGGCGTACCGAAGGCCAGTACTTC. Encoded protein: CASSLVGWRTEGQYF. Drawing the rest from reference TRBV7-2 and TRBJ2-4, the complete variable domain is GAGVSQSPSNKVTEKGKDVELRCDPISGHTALYWYRQSLGQGLEFLIYFQGNSAPDKSGLPSDRFSAERTGGSVSTLTIQRTQQEDSAVYLCASSLVGWRTEGQYFGAGTRLSVL.

V usage is TRBV6-5 and J usage is TRBJ2-4; 9 positions agree with TRBD1. V was clipped by 7 bases and J by 6 bases; unmatched bases: 4. This CDR3 region has 13 residues. CDR1 and CDR2 from the germline V gene are MNHEY and SVGAGI. CDR3 sequence: CASKGTGRNIQYF. The CDR3 coding sequence is TGTGCCAGCAAGGGGACAGGGCGAAACATTCAGTACTTC.

This clone was seen a few times. The V call is TRBV7-9, the J call TRBJ1-4; TRBD1 agrees at 7 bases. Germline trimming cut 8 bases from V and 0 bases from J; bases unmatched to any gene: 6. Germline assignment: CDR1 SEHNR and CDR2 FQNEAQ (reference sequence). The CDR3 has 15 amino acids. CDR3 region: CASGTVKATNEKLFF. The CDR3 DNA reads as TGTGCCAGCGGGACAGTTAAAGCAACTAATGAAAAACTGTTTTTT.